The 11 T cell receptor beta chains below were found in one sample sequenced in a study of beta chain features in type 1 diabetes. cDNA synthesis used the whole RNA isolate, giving expressed TCRB sequences. Generated by immunoSEQ multiplex PCR, the TCRdb table keeps only in-frame clones and is missing some. The data contain 300,000 to 350,000 clones, approximately 12% of them singletons. Whole-study findings and limits: In all four CD4+ subsets, TCRB CDR3 length was significantly, moderately reduced in type 1 diabetes.

Their recognized antigens are unknown. The material sequenced was naive CD4+ T cells from blood. The source is a woman aged 18-29 years with type 1 diabetes.

J is TRBJ1-5 and V is TRBV30; weak D call: TRBD1 (6 bases). The V end was cut by 3 bases, the J end by 6 bases, with 9 bases between. This CDR3 is 12 amino acids long. Looked up from germline, CDR1 is GTSNPN and CDR2 is SVGIG (reference sequence). In DNA form, the CDR3 reads TGTGCCTGGAGCAGGGGCCCTCAGCCCCAGCATTTT. Translating it yields CAWSRGPQPQHF. Variable domain in full (rest from reference TRBV30 and TRBJ1-5): SQTIHQWPATLVQPVGSPLSLECTVEGTSNPNLYWYRQAAGRGLQLLFYSVGIGQISSEVPQNLSASRPQDRQFILSSKKLLLSDSGFYLCAWSRGPQPQHFGDGTRLSIL.

This clone was picked up one time. This chain joins TRBV5-4 and TRBJ2-1; no clear D gene. CDR3 length: 15 amino acids. Germline V CDR1 and CDR2: SGHNT, YYREEE (reference sequence). Trimming took off 4 bases at V and 0 bases at J, with 11 bases between the two ends. Written as DNA, the CDR3 is TGTGCCAGCAGCCTTAGCCCGAGCTCCTACAATGAGCAGTTCTTC. Translated: CASSLSPSSYNEQFF.

This clone occurred once. This chain joins TRBV7-9 and TRBJ2-3, with 8 bases identical to TRBD2. There are 18 residues in the CDR3. With V trimmed by 3 bases and J by 0 bases, 11 bases remained unmatched. Germline assignment: CDR1 SEHNR and CDR2 FQNEAQ (reference sequence). CDR3 protein: CASSLWAGGGLSTDTQYF. In DNA, the CDR3 is TGTGCCAGCAGCTTGTGGGCGGGAGGTGGACTAAGCACAGATACGCAGTATTTT.

The CDR3 DNA reads TGTGCCAGCAGCTTCGGACTAGCGGGAGTATTAGGGGAGACCCAGTACTTC. Translation gives CASSFGLAGVLGETQYF. This rearrangement joins TRBV7-9 to TRBJ2-5; 13 bases are a match to TRBD2. Per the germline V gene, CDR1 is SEHNR and CDR2 is FQNEAQ (reference sequence). The CDR3 has 17 amino acids. Trimming at V came to 3 bases and at J to 5 bases, leaving 9 bases not matched to a gene.

Only a few counts were recorded for this clone. The rearrangement uses TRBV6-5 and TRBJ2-7; D might be TRBD1 (6 bases). V was pared by 8 bases and J by 2 bases, with 13 bases between. The CDR3 covers 13 residues. The V gene's germline CDR1 is MNHEY and CDR2 SVGAGI. In nucleotides, the CDR3 is TGTGCCAGCCGAAAGGACAGAGCCTACGAGCAGTACGTC. This sequence encodes CASRKDRAYEQYV.

A single count supports this clone. V usage is TRBV18 and J usage is TRBJ1-5, with 11 nucleotides matching TRBD1. This CDR3 is 15 amino acids long. Germline CDR1 KGHSH, CDR2 LQKENI. After removal of 3 bases from V and 6 bases from J, the junction contained 4 bases not matched to a gene. The DNA for the CDR3 is TGTGCCAGCTCACCTGGACAGGGGGCAGTTCAGCCCCAGCATTTT. Residues: CASSPGQGAVQPQHF.

This clone was recorded a few times. V usage is TRBV18 and J usage is TRBJ2-7; 10 nucleotides match TRBD2. V dropped 4 bases and J dropped 3; count of bases not matched to a gene: 3. The CDR3 has 14 amino acids. Per the germline V gene, CDR1 is KGHSH and CDR2 is LQKENI. The CDR3 DNA sequence: TGTGCCAGCTCACGAGCGGGAGGGGGCTACGAGCAGTACTTC. Residues: CASSRAGGGYEQYF.

The V and J genes are TRBV15 and TRBJ1-5; 12 bases map to TRBD1. Unmatched junction bases numbered 8, after V lost 5 bases and J lost 3 bases. The CDR3 spans 17 residues. From germline, CDR1 is LNHNV and CDR2 YYDKDF (reference sequence). For the CDR3, the DNA is TGTGCCACCAGCGGTCCCGGGACAGGGGGCTTCAATCAGCCCCAGCATTTT. It encodes CATSGPGTGGFNQPQHF.

This chain joins TRBV30 and TRBJ1-1; D is unresolved. The V end lost 3 bases, the J end lost 6 bases, and 8 bases lay between the germline ends. Germline values: CDR1 GTSNPN, CDR2 SVGIG (reference sequence). This CDR3 is built from 11 residues. CDR3 nucleotide sequence: TGTGCCTGGAGAGGACTGTCTGAAGCTTTCTTT. This codes for CAWRGLSEAFF.

This clone came up a few times. The V call is TRBV28, the J call TRBJ1-1, with 12 bases lining up with TRBD1. The CDR3 extends over 19 amino acids. V trimming: 5 bases; J trimming: 1 base; junction bases outside the gene matches: 14. Germline V gene data show CDR1 as MDHEN and CDR2 as SYDVKM. CDR3: CASSQGTGGLRRENTEAFF. CDR3 DNA: TGTGCCAGCAGTCAAGGGACAGGGGGCTTGAGGAGGGAGAACACTGAAGCTTTCTTT.

V usage is TRBV18 and J usage is TRBJ1-5; TRBD1 aligns across 7 bases. V lost 6 bases, J lost 2 bases, and 7 bases stayed unmatched. Looked up from germline, CDR1 is KGHSH and CDR2 is LQKENI. The CDR3 is made up of 15 amino acids. This CDR3 is CASSPRGEGNQPQHF. Written as DNA, the CDR3 is TGTGCCAGCTCGCCCAGGGGGGAGGGCAATCAGCCCCAGCATTTT.